This T cell receptor (beta chain) appears in the sequencing data of a study of CD8 T cells in ankylosing spondylitis. J lost 3 bases, V lost 3 bases, and 6 bases had no gene match. Germline-derived CDR1 and CDR2 are GTSNPN and SVGIG (reference sequence). The CDR3 consists of 15 residues. One entry per CDR3 protein, called by TCRdb with MiXCR from the 5' RACE reads. The sample holds roughly 230,000 distinct CDR3 sequences, approximately 8% seen once. In this sample, this clonotype turned up many times. This sequence joins TRBV30 and TRBJ1-5; 9 bases are shared with TRBD1. Source material: blood, either unsorted or a sorted T cell fraction (not recorded which). This TCR came from a female donor with ankylosing spondylitis or in good health (not recorded which). The CDR3, as DNA: TGTGCCTGGAGCGCGGACAGGGGTTACAATCAGCCCCAGCATTTT. This codes for CAWSADRGYNQPQHF.